The clone carrying this TCR beta chain was recorded a few times. This record belongs to a study of T-cell memory formation after mild COVID-19. Study overall: Largely, the TCR clusters proved donor specific.

V lost 0 bases and J 0 bases, leaving 9 bases between the germline ends. Looked up from germline, CDR1 is ENHRY and CDR2 is SYGVKD. This CDR3 spans 15 amino acids. In TCRdb, the 5' RACE reads were re-called with MiXCR into one record per CDR3 protein. The sample has roughly 610,000 distinct CDR3 sequences; 17% are singletons. This receptor was identified in an adult woman who had mild COVID-19 (a few samples of this study predate the infection). Cell type and time point are not known. This chain connects TRBV10-3 to TRBJ2-7; D is possibly TRBD1 (5 bases). Specimen: PBMCs or a T cell subset sorted from them (not recorded which). CDR3 loop: CAISESTDSSYEQYF. CDR3 bases: TGTGCCATCAGTGAGTCGACAGACAGCTCCTACGAGCAGTACTTC.